Below are 13 T cell receptor beta chains sequenced from a single sample in a study of graft-versus-host responses after intestinal transplantation. No cognate antigen is known for these TCRs. Sequencing used immunoSEQ multiplex PCR; TCRdb keeps in-frame clones, though not all of them. The table shows over 85,000 clones, with over 85% occurring only once. Here the sequenced sample was unstimulated CD8+ T cells sorted from spleen or lymph node cells, taken before intestinal transplant. The source is a human donor who received an intestinal transplant.

The chain is built from TRBV4-1 and TRBJ2-1; D possibly uses TRBD1 or TRBD2 (6 bases each). V lost 4 bases and J lost 7, with 17 bases in between. Germline V gene lookup returns CDR1 MGHRA and CDR2 YSYEKL. The CDR3 is made up of 15 amino acids. In nucleotides, the CDR3 is TGCGCCAGCAGCCCCCGTCTGATAGGGGGGAATGAGCAGTTCTTC. Protein: CASSPRLIGGNEQFF.

The chain employs TRBV4-1 and TRBJ1-5; TRBD1 matches at 7 bases. The V and J ends lost 1 base and 10 bases, in that order; junction bases with no gene match: 10. Germline V gene sequence: CDR1 MGHRA, CDR2 YSYEKL. CDR3 size: 15 residues. In DNA form, the CDR3 reads TGCGCCAGCAGCCAAGGACAGGGCTTATGGGGACCCCAGCATTTT. Translating gives CASSQGQGLWGPQHF.

The V call is TRBV9, the J call TRBJ1-1; tentatively, D is TRBD1 (5 bases). The V and J ends lost 4 bases and 3 bases respectively, with 13 bases between them. The CDR3 loop spans 14 amino acids. Looked up from germline, CDR1 is SGDLS and CDR2 is YYNGEE. CDR3 sequence (DNA): TGTGCCAGCAGCCCCAGCGGGGGGGACACTGAAGCTTTCTTT. Protein sequence: CASSPSGGDTEAFF.

The chain carries TRBV28 and TRBJ2-3; 9 bases fit TRBD2. The V gene's germline CDR1 is MDHEN and CDR2 SYDVKM. V lost 6 bases and J lost 6; bases outside the gene matches: 13. The CDR3 loop spans 16 amino acids. The CDR3 protein is CASSPGKASGTDTQYF. The CDR3 DNA reads as TGTGCCAGCAGCCCCGGGAAGGCTAGCGGGACTGATACGCAGTATTTT.

The chain employs TRBV19 and TRBJ2-6, with TRBD1 as a possible D gene (6 bases). Germline-derived CDR1 and CDR2 are LNHDA and SQIVND (reference sequence). V dropped 5 bases and J dropped 0 bases, with 17 bases sitting between them. The CDR3 consists of 18 residues. In DNA form, the CDR3 reads TGTGCCAGTAGTTCATACAGGGCCTCTTACTCTGGGGCCAACGTCCTGACTTTC. This gives the protein CASSSYRASYSGANVLTF.

The chain links TRBV19 to TRBJ2-1, with D possibly being TRBD2 (5 bases). The CDR3 length is 13 residues. Trimming stripped 5 bases from V and 6 bases from J, with 11 bases between. CDR1 is LNHDA and CDR2 is SQIVND in the germline V gene (reference sequence). The CDR3 DNA reads as TGTGCCAGTAGTGCGGACTCCGCCAATGAGCAGTTCTTC. Amino acids: CASSADSANEQFF.

This clone was seen once. This chain links TRBV14 with TRBJ2-6; D is possibly TRBD1 (5 bases). Germline V gene sequence: CDR1 SGHDN, CDR2 FVKESK. Deletions cut 3 bases from V and 2 bases from J, with 14 bases between. The CDR3 is 17 residues long. CDR3 loop: CASSQWGSLTGANVLTF. The CDR3 DNA follows: TGTGCCAGCAGCCAGTGGGGCAGTTTAACTGGGGCCAACGTCCTGACTTTC.

CDR3 protein: CASRDRGEVRRTEAFF. The CDR3, as DNA: TGTGCCAGCAGGGACAGGGGCGAGGTTCGTAGGACTGAAGCTTTCTTT. The chain employs TRBV6-6 and TRBJ1-1, with 9 positions matching TRBD1. The CDR3 contains 16 residues. The germline gives CDR1 MNHNY, CDR2 SVGAGI (reference sequence). V gave up 6 bases and J gave up 5 bases; unmatched junction bases: 13.

This rearrangement joins TRBV18 to TRBJ2-5; D may be TRBD1 (6 bases). Trimming shortened V by 2 bases and J by 3 bases, and 7 bases separated the two germline ends. This CDR3 is 13 amino acids long. CDR1 KGHSH and CDR2 LQKENI come from the germline V gene. CDR3 sequence: CASSPGGEETQYF. The CDR3 DNA reads as TGTGCCAGCTCACCAGGGGGCGAAGAGACCCAGTACTTC. Filled out from reference TRBV18 and TRBJ2-5, the complete variable domain reads NAGVMQNPRHLVRRRGQEARLRCSPMKGHSHVYWYRQLPEEGLKFMVYLQKENIIDESGMPKERFSAEFPKEGPSILRIQQVVRGDSAAYFCASSPGGEETQYFGPGTRLLVL.

The gene calls are TRBV7-6 and TRBJ1-5, with unresolved D. CDR3 length equals 15 residues. Trimming cost V 5 bases and J 0 bases, with 11 bases left between them. The germline V gene encodes CDR1 SGHVS and CDR2 FNYEAQ. CDR3 loop: CASSPNLDSNQPQHF. The DNA of the CDR3 is TGTGCCAGCAGCCCCAACCTTGATAGCAATCAGCCCCAGCATTTT.

The V and J genes are TRBV11-2 and TRBJ1-1; D uncertain. Trimming pared 3 bases from V and 0 bases from J, leaving 8 bases between. The CDR3 length is 14 residues. Germline loops: CDR1 SGHAT, CDR2 FQNNGV. The CDR3 nucleotides read TGTGCCAGCAGCTTTAGCACAATGAACACTGAAGCTTTCTTT. Protein sequence: CASSFSTMNTEAFF.

The chain couples TRBV13 to TRBJ2-1, with 11 bases aligning to TRBD2. CDR1 and CDR2 from the germline V gene are PRHDT and FYEKMQ (reference sequence). V lost 2 bases, J lost 4 bases, and 7 bases stayed unmatched. This CDR3 spans 17 amino acids. CDR3 amino acids: CASSLRVGLAAYNEQFF. The CDR3 region has the DNA TGTGCCAGCAGCTTACGAGTGGGACTAGCGGCTTACAATGAGCAGTTCTTC.

This chain links TRBV7-3 with TRBJ2-1, with D uncertain. The CDR3 spans 14 residues. The ends were cut back, 2 bases at V and 5 bases at J, with 10 bases in the middle. Germline V gene data show CDR1 as SGHTA and CDR2 as FQGTGA. The CDR3 loop is CASSLYGRDNEQFF. The CDR3 DNA reads as TGTGCCAGCAGCTTATATGGGCGCGACAATGAGCAGTTCTTC.